Listed below are T cell receptor beta chains from one sample, sequenced in a study of blood T cell repertoires in COVID-19. Assay: immunoSEQ multiplex PCR; the TCRdb copy retains only in-frame clones and omits some. Of about half a million clones listed, approximately 85% are singletons. The sequencing input was peripheral blood. The receptor set was obtained from a human donor in a cohort sampled during active COVID-19. CDR3s include the opening cysteine and the closing phenylalanine or tryptophan.

TRBJ1-5 TRBV24-1 CATSDPTTGGQPQHF
TRBJ2-7 TRBV21-1 CASSKARDRSSYEQYF
TRBJ2-5 TRBV11-3 CASSFRGETQYF
TRBJ1-2 TRBV28 CASRPPDREYYGYTF
TRBJ2-1 TRBV4-3 CASRLILVPGLAGVANEQFF
TRBJ1-2 TRBV7-2 CASSSRGRPYGYTF
TRBJ2-7 TRBV4-1 CASSPGTWDPRMGEQYF
TRBJ1-3 TRBV11-1 CASSQTRSSGNTIYF
TRBJ2-5 TRBV19 CASSTQREGKQETQYF
TRBJ1-6 TRBV7-9 CASSGTGGENSPLHF
TRBJ2-5 TRBV6-5 CASTREVQETQYF
TRBJ2-6 TRBV18 CASSPGGQNSGANVLTF
TRBJ1-1 TRBV10-3 CAIMRQKNTEAFF
TRBJ1-5 TRBV5-1 CASSLAPGQGGNQPQHF
TRBJ1-1 TRBV10-3 CAISVSGVTEAFF
TRBJ2-1 TRBV7-6 CASSLLSGSSYNEQFF
TRBJ2-7 TRBV2 CASKGTGNYEQYF
TRBJ2-1 TRBV27 CASSLITGGPYNEQFF
TRBJ1-1 TRBV15 CATTQGGRGPRTAFF
TRBJ1-2 TRBV28 CASSLPGTGGFAEGYTF
TRBJ2-1 TRBV29-1 CSVNFRLNRPPYNEQFF
TRBJ2-2 TRBV7-9 CASSSGGVVTGELFF
TRBJ1-1 TRBV25-1 CASSEYDREAFF
TRBJ2-1 TRBV29-1 CSVWGQESSYNEQFF
TRBJ2-7 TRBV5-8 CASSPSGVPTYEQYF
TRBJ2-1 TRBV7-9 CASSFGGGYYEQFF
TRBJ1-2 TRBV7-2 CASSPKRAGGEGYTF
TRBJ2-2 TRBV24-1 CATSTAAGTGELFF
TRBJ2-3 TRBV30 CAWGPTGVTDTQYF
TRBJ1-2 TRBV6-6 CASSFPPRGPYGYTF
TRBJ2-1 TRBV7-8 CASSSGGTGGNEQFF
TRBJ2-7 TRBV12-3/TRBV12-4 CASRRTGIYEQYF
TRBJ1-1 TRBV5-1 CAPRAGVHRRNTEAFF
TRBJ2-3 TRBV11-2 CASSTPSLAARADTQYF
TRBJ2-4 TRBV28 CASSLPQQGFKNIQYF
TRBJ2-1 TRBV5-8 CASRITGREGRNEQFF
TRBJ1-2 TRBV4-2 CASSRWTGGNYGYTF
TRBJ2-7 TRBV5-4 CASSREPYEQYF
TRBJ1-6 TRBV4-1 CASSLGVLGSYNSPLHF
TRBJ1-5 TRBV24-1 CATSDSRGYGTGGQPQHF
TRBJ1-2 TRBV5-1 CASSLADREHGYTF
TRBJ2-1 TRBV6-2/TRBV6-3 CASSYGSSYNEQFF
TRBJ2-5 TRBV2 CASRGKDLAIETQYF
TRBJ1-5 TRBV28 CASTSPGGLNQPQHF
TRBJ1-5 TRBV6-5 CASLPHNPAGQPQHF
TRBJ1-4 TRBV6-1 CASSDGQLNEKLFF
TRBJ1-3 TRBV4-3 CASSLGADSGNTIYF